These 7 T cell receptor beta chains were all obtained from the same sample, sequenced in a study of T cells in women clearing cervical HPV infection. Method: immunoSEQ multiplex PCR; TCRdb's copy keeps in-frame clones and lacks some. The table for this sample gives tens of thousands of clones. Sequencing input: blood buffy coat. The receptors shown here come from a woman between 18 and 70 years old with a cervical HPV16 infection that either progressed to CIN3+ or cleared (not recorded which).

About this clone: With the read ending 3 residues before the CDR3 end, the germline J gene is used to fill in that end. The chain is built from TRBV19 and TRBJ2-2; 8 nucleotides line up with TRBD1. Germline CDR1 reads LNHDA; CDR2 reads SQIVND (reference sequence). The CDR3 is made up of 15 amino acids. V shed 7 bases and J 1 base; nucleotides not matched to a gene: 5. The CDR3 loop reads CASIPGQENTGELFF. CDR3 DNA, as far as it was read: TGTGCCAGTATTCCGGGACAGGAGAACACCGGGGAG. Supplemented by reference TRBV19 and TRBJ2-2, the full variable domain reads DGGITQSPKYLFRKEGQNVTLSCEQNLNHDAMYWYRQDPGQGLRLIYYSQIVNDFQKGDIAEGYSVSREKKESFPLTVTSAQKNPTAFYLCASIPGQENTGELFFGEGSRLTVL.

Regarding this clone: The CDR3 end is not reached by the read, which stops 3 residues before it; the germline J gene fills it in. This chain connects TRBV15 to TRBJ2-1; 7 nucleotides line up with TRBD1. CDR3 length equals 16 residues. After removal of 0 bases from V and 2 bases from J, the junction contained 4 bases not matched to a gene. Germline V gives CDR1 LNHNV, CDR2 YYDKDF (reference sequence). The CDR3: CATSRDQGDPYNEQFF. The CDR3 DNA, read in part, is TGTGCCACCAGCAGAGATCAGGGGGATCCCTACAATGAG.

The CDR3 bases that were read are TGCGCCAGCAGCTTAGCGGACTCCTTAACCAATGAG. This encodes CASSLADSLTNE. The CDR3 in its entirety is CASSLADSLTNEQFF. The V and J genes are TRBV5-1 and TRBJ2-1, with D perhaps TRBD2 (5 bases). Read data end 3 residues before the CDR3 end; the end is taken from the germline J gene. V was clipped by 2 bases and J by 6 bases, with 15 bases between them. Germline V gives CDR1 SGHRS, CDR2 YFSETQ. This CDR3 region has 15 residues.

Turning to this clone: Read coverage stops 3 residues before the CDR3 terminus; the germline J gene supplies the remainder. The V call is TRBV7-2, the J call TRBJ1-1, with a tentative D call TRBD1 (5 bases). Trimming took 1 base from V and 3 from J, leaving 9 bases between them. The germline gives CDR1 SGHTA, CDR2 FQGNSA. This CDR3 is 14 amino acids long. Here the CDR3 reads CASSLVWGDTEAFF. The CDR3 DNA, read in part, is TGTGCCAGCAGCTTAGTTTGGGGGGACACTGAA.

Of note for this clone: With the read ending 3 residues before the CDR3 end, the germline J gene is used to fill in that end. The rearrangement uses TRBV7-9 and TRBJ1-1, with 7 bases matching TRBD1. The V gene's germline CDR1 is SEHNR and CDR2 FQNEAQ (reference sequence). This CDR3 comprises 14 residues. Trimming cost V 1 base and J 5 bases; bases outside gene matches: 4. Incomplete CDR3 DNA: TGTGCCAGCAGCTTAGTAGGGGGCAAGACTGAA. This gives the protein CASSLVGGKTE. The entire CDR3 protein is CASSLVGGKTEAFF. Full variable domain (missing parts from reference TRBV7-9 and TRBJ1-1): DTGVSQNPRHKITKRGQNVTFRCDPISEHNRLYWYRQTLGQGPEFLTYFQNEAQLEKSRLLSDRFSAERPKGSFSTLEIQRTEQGDSAMYLCASSLVGGKTEAFFGQGTRLTVV.

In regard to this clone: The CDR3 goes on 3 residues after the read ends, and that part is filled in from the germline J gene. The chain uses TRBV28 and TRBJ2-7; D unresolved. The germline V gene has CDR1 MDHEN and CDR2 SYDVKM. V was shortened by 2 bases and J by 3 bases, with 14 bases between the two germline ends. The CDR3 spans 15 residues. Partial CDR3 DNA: TGTGCCAGCAGTTTACCCGTACCCGTCGGCTACGAG. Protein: CASSLPVPVGYE. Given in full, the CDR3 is CASSLPVPVGYEQYF.

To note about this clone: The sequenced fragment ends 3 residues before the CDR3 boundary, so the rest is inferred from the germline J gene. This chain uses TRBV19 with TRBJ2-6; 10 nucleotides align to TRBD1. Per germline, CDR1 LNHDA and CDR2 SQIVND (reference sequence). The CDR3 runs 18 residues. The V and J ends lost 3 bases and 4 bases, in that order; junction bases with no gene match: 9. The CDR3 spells CASSMRDRGVLGANVLTF. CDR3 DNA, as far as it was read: TGTGCCAGTAGTATGAGGGACAGGGGCGTATTGGGGGCCAACGTC.